These T cell receptor beta chains were read from a single sample in a study of CD8 T cells in Susac syndrome. TCRdb reprocessed the immunoSEQ multiplex PCR reads via MiXCR and lists one record per CDR3 protein. This table has 150,000 to 200,000 distinct CDR3 sequences, 80% to 95% appearing once. Sequencing was carried out using CD4+ T cells from PBMCs. The receptor source for this set is a human donor with multiple sclerosis. CDR3s include the opening cysteine and the closing phenylalanine or tryptophan. The order of the fields is CDR3 protein, CDR3 DNA, J gene, clone size, D gene, V gene. The D gene is left open where the match is weak. Only some rows state a clone size, as once, few, many or a class for expanded clones.

CDR3: CASSLQAGSSYEQYF; DNA: TGTGCCAGCAGCTTACAGGCGGGGAGCTCCTACGAGCAGTACTTC; J: TRBJ2-7; size: -; D: -; V: TRBV7-2
CDR3: CSATDLSGETQYF; DNA: TGCAGTGCTACCGATCTCTCAGGGGAGACCCAGTACTTC; J: TRBJ2-5; size: -; D: -; V: TRBV20-1
CDR3: CASSFSRDSYNEQFF; DNA: TGTGCCAGCAGCTTCTCGAGGGACTCCTACAATGAGCAGTTCTTC; J: TRBJ2-1; size: -; D: -; V: TRBV7-7
CDR3: CASAWDRAYGANVLTF; DNA: TGTGCCTCGGCCTGGGACAGGGCGTATGGGGCCAACGTCCTGACTTTC; J: TRBJ2-6; size: once; D: TRBD1; V: TRBV30
CDR3: CATSRAGRDRETQYF; DNA: TGTGCCACCAGCAGAGCGGGGAGGGATCGGGAGACCCAGTACTTC; J: TRBJ2-5; size: -; D: TRBD2; V: TRBV15
CDR3: CASSLRATNEKLFF; DNA: TGTGCCAGCAGTTTAAGGGCAACTAATGAAAAACTGTTTTTT; J: TRBJ1-4; size: few; D: -; V: TRBV12-3/TRBV12-4
CDR3: CASLSNTEAFF; DNA: TGTGCCAGCTTGAGTAACACTGAAGCTTTCTTT; J: TRBJ1-1; size: once; D: -; V: TRBV6-2/TRBV6-3
CDR3: CASGGTARGKLFF; DNA: TGTGCCAGCGGAGGGACAGCCCGAGGAAAACTGTTTTTT; J: TRBJ1-4; size: -; D: TRBD1; V: TRBV9
CDR3: CASSQDRTYEQYF; DNA: TGTGCCAGCAGCCAGGACAGGACCTACGAGCAGTACTTC; J: TRBJ2-7; size: -; D: TRBD1; V: TRBV7-2
CDR3: CSVVGPGLAGEGVYEQYF; DNA: TGCAGCGTTGTGGGGCCGGGACTAGCGGGAGAGGGGGTCTACGAGCAGTACTTC; J: TRBJ2-7; size: -; D: TRBD2; V: TRBV29-1
CDR3: CSVRGLAGGQRTDTQYF; DNA: TGCAGCGTCCGAGGACTAGCGGGGGGGCAGAGAACAGATACGCAGTATTTT; J: TRBJ2-3; size: -; D: TRBD2; V: TRBV29-1
CDR3: CASSSLAGGPKNEQFF; DNA: TGTGCCAGCAGCTCCTTAGCGGGGGGGCCGAAGAATGAGCAGTTCTTC; J: TRBJ2-1; size: -; D: TRBD2; V: TRBV7-3
CDR3: CASSLVWSTDTQYF; DNA: TGTGCCAGCAGCTTAGTTTGGAGCACAGATACGCAGTATTTT; J: TRBJ2-3; size: -; D: -; V: TRBV7-8
CDR3: CASSPAGGYEQYF; DNA: TGTGCCAGCTCACCTGCAGGGGGCTACGAGCAGTACTTC; J: TRBJ2-7; size: -; D: TRBD1; V: TRBV18
CDR3: CASSRLGTGEVYTQYF; DNA: TGTGCCAGTAGTAGACTCGGGACAGGGGAGGTTTATACGCAGTATTTT; J: TRBJ2-3; size: -; D: TRBD1; V: TRBV19
CDR3: CASSPTRTRGYNEQFF; DNA: TGCGCCAGCAGCCCAACTAGGACACGAGGCTACAATGAGCAGTTCTTC; J: TRBJ2-1; size: -; D: -; V: TRBV5-1
CDR3: CASSSTGARPTEAFF; DNA: TGTGCCAGCAGCTCGACAGGGGCCCGGCCAACTGAAGCTTTCTTT; J: TRBJ1-1; size: -; D: TRBD1; V: TRBV7-3
CDR3: CASSNGGGKLLNSPLHF; DNA: TGTGCCAGCAGCAACGGGGGGGGAAAACTCTTAAATTCACCCCTCCACTTT; J: TRBJ1-6; size: -; D: -; V: TRBV7-8
CDR3: CASSTHWDSSYEQYF; DNA: TGTGCCAGCAGCACCCACTGGGACAGCTCCTACGAGCAGTACTTC; J: TRBJ2-7; size: -; D: TRBD1; V: TRBV9
CDR3: CASSGQPRYGYTF; DNA: TGTGCCAGTAGCGGACAGCCGCGCTATGGCTACACCTTC; J: TRBJ1-2; size: -; D: -; V: TRBV19
CDR3: CASSVGPTGISMNTEAFF; DNA: TGCGCCAGCAGCGTAGGCCCGACAGGGATAAGCATGAACACTGAAGCTTTCTTT; J: TRBJ1-1; size: -; D: TRBD1; V: TRBV5-1
CDR3: CASSPSGPGRTQYF; DNA: TGTGCCAGCAGTCCTAGCGGACCAGGACGGACGCAGTATTTT; J: TRBJ2-3; size: -; D: TRBD2; V: TRBV6-5
CDR3: CASSVQGQGEGTQYF; DNA: TGTGCCAGCAGTGTACAGGGACAGGGGGAAGGGACCCAGTACTTC; J: TRBJ2-5; size: -; D: TRBD1; V: TRBV6-1
CDR3: CATSREGGQKTYEQYF; DNA: TGTGCCACCAGCAGAGAAGGGGGACAGAAAACCTACGAGCAGTACTTC; J: TRBJ2-7; size: -; D: TRBD1; V: TRBV15
CDR3: CSARDSYGGGYTF; DNA: TGCAGTGCTAGAGATAGTTACGGGGGAGGCTACACCTTC; J: TRBJ1-2; size: -; D: -; V: TRBV20-1
CDR3: CASSQGNSYTDTQYF; DNA: TGTGCCAGCAGCCAAGGAAACTCATACACAGATACGCAGTATTTT; J: TRBJ2-3; size: -; D: -; V: TRBV3-1
CDR3: CASSQAGTANTGELFF; DNA: TGTGCCAGCAGCCAAGCTGGGACAGCGAACACCGGGGAGCTGTTTTTT; J: TRBJ2-2; size: once; D: TRBD1; V: TRBV4-2
CDR3: CASSYSVSGRGEQYF; DNA: TGTGCCAGCAGTTACTCGGTTAGCGGGAGGGGGGAGCAGTACTTC; J: TRBJ2-7; size: -; D: TRBD2; V: TRBV6-5
CDR3: CASSKTSGSYEQFF; DNA: TGTGCCAGCAGCAAGACTAGCGGGAGCTATGAGCAGTTCTTC; J: TRBJ2-1; size: -; D: TRBD2; V: TRBV7-6
CDR3: CASNRNANTGELFF; DNA: TGTGCCAGCAACAGGAACGCGAACACCGGGGAGCTGTTTTTT; J: TRBJ2-2; size: -; D: -; V: TRBV27
CDR3: CASSRGGGLTDTQYF; DNA: TGTGCCAGCAGTAGGGGGGGAGGGCTGACAGATACGCAGTATTTT; J: TRBJ2-3; size: -; D: -; V: TRBV27
CDR3: CASSFSQGDHGYTF; DNA: TGCGCCAGCAGCTTCTCCCAGGGGGACCATGGCTACACCTTC; J: TRBJ1-2; size: few; D: TRBD1; V: TRBV5-1
CDR3: CATSASTNTGELFF; DNA: TGTGCCACCAGTGCCAGCACGAACACCGGGGAGCTGTTTTTT; J: TRBJ2-2; size: -; D: -; V: TRBV24-1
CDR3: CASSQADRTYEQYF; DNA: TGCGCCAGCAGCCAAGCGGACAGGACCTACGAGCAGTACTTC; J: TRBJ2-7; size: -; D: TRBD1; V: TRBV4-1
CDR3: CASSLVVAGLQETQYF; DNA: TGCGCCAGCAGCTTGGTAGTGGCAGGCCTTCAAGAGACCCAGTACTTC; J: TRBJ2-5; size: once; D: -; V: TRBV5-1
CDR3: CSVEGLWGGNTEAFF; DNA: TGCAGCGTTGAAGGCCTTTGGGGAGGGAACACTGAAGCTTTCTTT; J: TRBJ1-1; size: -; D: -; V: TRBV29-1
CDR3: CASSLGGRKGEAFF; DNA: TGTGCCAGCAGTTTGGGGGGGCGTAAAGGTGAAGCTTTCTTT; J: TRBJ1-1; size: -; D: -; V: TRBV28
CDR3: CASSYAPKGQPQHF; DNA: TGTGCCAGCAGTTACGCCCCGAAGGGACAGCCCCAGCATTTT; J: TRBJ1-5; size: -; D: -; V: TRBV2
CDR3: CASSLPTGTLAGELFF; DNA: TGCGCCAGCAGCTTGCCCACGGGGACCTTGGCCGGGGAGCTGTTTTTT; J: TRBJ2-2; size: -; D: -; V: TRBV5-1
CDR3: CASSVRDRGTDTQYF; DNA: TGTGCCAGCAGCGTCCGGGACAGAGGCACAGATACGCAGTATTTT; J: TRBJ2-3; size: -; D: TRBD1; V: TRBV9
CDR3: CASSPGLPSSYNEQFF; DNA: TGTGCCAGCAGTCCCGGACTACCCAGCTCCTACAATGAGCAGTTCTTC; J: TRBJ2-1; size: -; D: -; V: TRBV11-3
CDR3: CASSYDRGGTEAFF; DNA: TGTGCCAGCAGCTATGACAGGGGAGGCACTGAAGCTTTCTTT; J: TRBJ1-1; size: -; D: TRBD1; V: TRBV6-5
CDR3: CASSKGTLSSYEQYF; DNA: TGTGCCAGTAGTAAGGGGACATTGAGCTCCTACGAGCAGTACTTC; J: TRBJ2-7; size: -; D: -; V: TRBV19
CDR3: CASSQGRVAETQYF; DNA: TGCGCCAGCAGCCAAGGGAGGGTCGCGGAGACCCAGTACTTC; J: TRBJ2-5; size: -; D: -; V: TRBV4-3
CDR3: CASTSGLAGAYEQYF; DNA: TGTGCCAGCACCTCGGGACTAGCGGGAGCGTACGAGCAGTACTTC; J: TRBJ2-7; size: -; D: TRBD2; V: TRBV12-3/TRBV12-4
CDR3: CASSLDGRINQPQHF; DNA: TGTGCCAGCAGCTTGGATGGACGAATCAATCAGCCCCAGCATTTT; J: TRBJ1-5; size: -; D: -; V: TRBV5-4
CDR3: CASSLARTPNTDTQYF; DNA: TGCGCCAGCAGCTTGGCCAGAACTCCTAACACAGATACGCAGTATTTT; J: TRBJ2-3; size: once; D: -; V: TRBV5-1
CDR3: CASSYFEGRETQYF; DNA: TGTGCCAGCAGTTACTTCGAAGGGAGGGAGACCCAGTACTTC; J: TRBJ2-5; size: -; D: -; V: TRBV6-6
CDR3: CASSQLDGALNTGELFF; DNA: TGCGCCAGCAGCCAACTAGACGGAGCTCTAAACACCGGGGAGCTGTTTTTT; J: TRBJ2-2; size: -; D: -; V: TRBV4-1
CDR3: CASSLSGASEKLFF; DNA: TGTGCCAGCAGCTTGTCGGGGGCCTCTGAAAAACTGTTTTTT; J: TRBJ1-4; size: -; D: -; V: TRBV7-2
CDR3: CASSPLGDTEAFF; DNA: TGTGCCAGCAGCCCGCTCGGGGACACTGAAGCTTTCTTT; J: TRBJ1-1; size: -; D: -; V: TRBV3-1
CDR3: CASSPFLRGHEQYF; DNA: TGTGCCAGCAGCCCCTTCCTGAGGGGCCACGAGCAGTACTTC; J: TRBJ2-7; size: -; D: -; V: TRBV14
CDR3: CASRRDFDQPQHF; DNA: TGTGCCAGCAGAAGGGATTTTGATCAGCCCCAGCATTTT; J: TRBJ1-5; size: -; D: -; V: TRBV2
CDR3: CASSLNTSGTHQETQYF; DNA: TGTGCCAGCAGCTTGAACACTAGCGGGACCCACCAAGAGACCCAGTACTTC; J: TRBJ2-5; size: -; D: TRBD2; V: TRBV3-1